Listed below are T cell receptor beta chains from one sample, sequenced in a study of technical replicates of blood from several donors. Here immunoSEQ multiplex PCR was the method, and the copy in TCRdb shows in-frame clones only, minus some. The sample consists of 95,000 or so clones, roughly 95% of them appearing once. Material: T cells isolated from PBMCs. The receptors were sampled from a human donor in good health. Each CDR3 is given with its conserved first and last residue. The D gene is left open where the match is weak. Clone size is given for some rows only: seen once, a few or many times, or a class if the clone is expanded.

>.|TRBV4-2|TRBJ2-2|once
TGTGCCAGCAGCCAAGCGTGGACAGACTACACCGGGGAGCTGTTTTTT
CASSQAWTDYTGELFF
>.|TRBV15|TRBJ1-4|.
TGTGCCACCAGCAGTTGGGGGGTTACTGAAAAACTGTTTTTT
CATSSWGVTEKLFF
>TRBD1|TRBV7-8|TRBJ2-7|.
TGTGCCAGCAGCTTAGATAGGACAGGGGGCGACGAGCAGTACTTC
CASSLDRTGGDEQYF
>.|TRBV18|TRBJ2-3|.
TGTGCCAGCTCACCATTGGGGCAGGGGACAGATACGCAGTATTTT
CASSPLGQGTDTQYF
>TRBD1|TRBV27|TRBJ1-5|few
TGTGCCAGCAGTCCGATCACAGGGGGCCCTAGCAATCAGCCCCAGCATTTT
CASSPITGGPSNQPQHF
>.|TRBV25-1|TRBJ2-5|.
TGTGCCAGCTGTATGCCGGGACAAACGCAAGAGACCCAGTACTTC
CASCMPGQTQETQYF
>TRBD1|TRBV7-9|TRBJ1-2|.
TGTGCCAGCAGCTTAGGGACAGGCGATCGGGGCTACACCTTC
CASSLGTGDRGYTF
>.|TRBV27|TRBJ2-1|.
TGTGCCAGCAGTTACGGGAGTTTTTACAATGAGCAGTTCTTC
CASSYGSFYNEQFF
>.|TRBV28|TRBJ2-7|once
TGTGCCAGCAGTCTAATACAGAGCTCCTACGAGCAGTACTTC
CASSLIQSSYEQYF
>TRBD2|TRBV15|TRBJ2-1|.
TGTGCCACCAGCCCCCGGACTAGCGGGAGTACCCATGAGCAGTTCTTC
CATSPRTSGSTHEQFF
>TRBD2|TRBV11-3|TRBJ2-7|once
TGTGCCAGCAGCTTCTCTAGCGGTCCCTACGAGCAGTACTTC
CASSFSSGPYEQYF
>TRBD1|TRBV6-1|TRBJ2-7|.
TGTGCCAGCGTGACAGGGGGTCCCTACGAGCAGTACTTC
CASVTGGPYEQYF
>TRBD2|TRBV6-5|TRBJ2-1|.
TGTGCCAGCAGTTACTCGCTAGCGGCTAACAATGAGCAGTTCTTC
CASSYSLAANNEQFF
>.|TRBV19|TRBJ2-3|.
TGTGCCAGTAGCCCCGGGGAGGTTCCCACAGATACGCAGTATTTT
CASSPGEVPTDTQYF
>.|TRBV5-1|TRBJ1-1|.
TGCGCCAGCAGCTTTACGGGACAGAACACTGAAGCTTTCTTT
CASSFTGQNTEAFF
>.|TRBV21-1|TRBJ2-1|.
TGTGCCAGCAGCCGGATCAGGCCCAGCTCCTACAATGAGCAGTTCTTC
CASSRIRPSSYNEQFF